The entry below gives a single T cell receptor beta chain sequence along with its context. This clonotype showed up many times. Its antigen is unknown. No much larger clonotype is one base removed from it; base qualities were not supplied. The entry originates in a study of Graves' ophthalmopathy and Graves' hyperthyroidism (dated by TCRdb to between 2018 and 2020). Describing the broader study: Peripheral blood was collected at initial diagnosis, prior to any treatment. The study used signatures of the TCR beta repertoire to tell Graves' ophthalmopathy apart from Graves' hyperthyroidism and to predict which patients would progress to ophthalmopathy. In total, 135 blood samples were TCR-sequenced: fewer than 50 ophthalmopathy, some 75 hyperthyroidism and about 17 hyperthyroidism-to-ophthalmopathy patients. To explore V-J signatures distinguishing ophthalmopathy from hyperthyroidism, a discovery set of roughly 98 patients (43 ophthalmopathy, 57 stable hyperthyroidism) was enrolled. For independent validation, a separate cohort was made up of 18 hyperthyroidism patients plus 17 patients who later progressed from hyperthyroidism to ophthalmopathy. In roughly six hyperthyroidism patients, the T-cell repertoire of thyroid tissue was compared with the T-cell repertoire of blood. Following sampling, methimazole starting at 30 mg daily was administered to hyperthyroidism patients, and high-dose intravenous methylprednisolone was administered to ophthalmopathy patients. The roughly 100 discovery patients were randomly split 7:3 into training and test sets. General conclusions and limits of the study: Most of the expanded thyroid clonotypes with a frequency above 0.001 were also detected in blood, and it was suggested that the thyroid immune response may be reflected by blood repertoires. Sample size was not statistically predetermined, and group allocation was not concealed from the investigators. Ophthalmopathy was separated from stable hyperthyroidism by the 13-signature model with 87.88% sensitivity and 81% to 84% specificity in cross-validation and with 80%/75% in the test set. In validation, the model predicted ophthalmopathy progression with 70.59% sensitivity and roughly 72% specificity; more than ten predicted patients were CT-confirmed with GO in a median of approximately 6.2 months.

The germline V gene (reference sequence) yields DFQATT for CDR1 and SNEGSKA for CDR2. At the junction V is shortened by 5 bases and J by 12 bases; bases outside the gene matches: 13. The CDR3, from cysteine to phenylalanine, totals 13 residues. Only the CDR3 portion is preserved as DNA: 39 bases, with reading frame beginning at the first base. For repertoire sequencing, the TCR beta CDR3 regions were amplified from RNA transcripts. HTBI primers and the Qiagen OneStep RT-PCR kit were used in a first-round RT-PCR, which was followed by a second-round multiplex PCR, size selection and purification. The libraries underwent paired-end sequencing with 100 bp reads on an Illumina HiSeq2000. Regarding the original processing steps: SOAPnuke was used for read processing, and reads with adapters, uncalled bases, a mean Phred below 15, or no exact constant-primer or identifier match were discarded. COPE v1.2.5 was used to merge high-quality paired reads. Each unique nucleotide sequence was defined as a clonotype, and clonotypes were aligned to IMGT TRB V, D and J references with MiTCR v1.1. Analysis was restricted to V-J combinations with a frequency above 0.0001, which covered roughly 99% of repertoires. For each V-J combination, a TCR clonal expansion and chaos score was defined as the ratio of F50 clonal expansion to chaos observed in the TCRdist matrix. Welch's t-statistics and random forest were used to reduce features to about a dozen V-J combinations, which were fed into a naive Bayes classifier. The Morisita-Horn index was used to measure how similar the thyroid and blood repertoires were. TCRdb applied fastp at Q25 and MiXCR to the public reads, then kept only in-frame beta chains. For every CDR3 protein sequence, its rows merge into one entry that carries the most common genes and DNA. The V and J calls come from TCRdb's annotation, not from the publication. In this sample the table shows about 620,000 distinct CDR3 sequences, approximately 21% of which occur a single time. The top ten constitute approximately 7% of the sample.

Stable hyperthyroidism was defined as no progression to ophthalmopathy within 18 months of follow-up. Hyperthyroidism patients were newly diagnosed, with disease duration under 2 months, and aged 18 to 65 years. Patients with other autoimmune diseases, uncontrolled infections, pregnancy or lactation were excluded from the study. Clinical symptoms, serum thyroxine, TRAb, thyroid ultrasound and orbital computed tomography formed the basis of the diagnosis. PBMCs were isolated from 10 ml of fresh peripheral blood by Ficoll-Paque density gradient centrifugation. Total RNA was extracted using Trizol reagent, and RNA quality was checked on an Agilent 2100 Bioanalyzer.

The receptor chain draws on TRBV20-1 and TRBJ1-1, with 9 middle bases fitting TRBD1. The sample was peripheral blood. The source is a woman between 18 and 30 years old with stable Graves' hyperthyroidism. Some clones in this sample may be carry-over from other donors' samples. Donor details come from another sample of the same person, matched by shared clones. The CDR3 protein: CSAPYETGGYTFF. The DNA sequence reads TGCAGTGCTCCTTATGAGACAGGGGGGTATACTTTCTTT.